These 13 T cell receptor beta chains originate from one sample sequenced in a study of blood T cell repertoires in COVID-19. The method was immunoSEQ multiplex PCR; TCRdb's version includes in-frame clones alone and lacks a portion of them. The sample has about 490,000 clones; 75% to 90% are singletons. The sequencing input was peripheral blood. Every receptor here comes from a human donor in a cohort sampled during active COVID-19.

The chain recombines TRBV19 with TRBJ1-2, with 8 positions matching TRBD1. V trimming: 3 bases; J trimming: 5 bases; junction bases outside the gene matches: 5. The CDR3 length is 14 residues. Per the germline V gene, CDR1 is LNHDA and CDR2 is SQIVND (reference sequence). The CDR3 bases are TGTGCCAGTAGTATCCAGGGGGCCGTTTATGGCTACACCTTC. Translated: CASSIQGAVYGYTF.

A word on this clone: One end of the junction varies from germline; a read error may be responsible. This chain uses TRBV7-7 with TRBJ2-1; tentative D call: TRBD2 (5 bases). This CDR3 comprises 15 residues. CDR1 and CDR2 (germline): SSHAT, FNYEAQ (reference sequence). The CDR3 DNA is TGTGCTAGCAGCTTCCTAGGGAGCACCAACAATGAGCAGTTCTTC. This codes for CASSFLGSTNNEQFF. The complete variable domain, with remaining parts taken from reference TRBV7-7 and TRBJ2-1, reads GAGVSQSPRYKVTKRGQDVTLRCDPISSHATLYWYQQALGQGPEFLTYFNYEAQPDKSGLPSDRFSAERPEGSISTLTIQRTEQRDSAMYRCASSFLGSTNNEQFFGPGTRLTVL.

As concerns this clone: Other nucleotide sequences from this sample produce the same CDR3. J is TRBJ2-7 and V is TRBV5-1, with 10 bases that match TRBD1. The V gene end was trimmed by 0 bases and the J gene end by 3 bases; junction bases not matched to a gene: 0. CDR1 SGHRS and CDR2 YFSETQ come from the germline V gene. This CDR3 region has 14 residues. CDR3 coding DNA: TGCGCCAGCAGCTTGGGGGACAGGGGCTACGAGCAGTACTTC. Translated: CASSLGDRGYEQYF. The full variable domain, rest sourced from reference TRBV5-1 and TRBJ2-7, is KAGVTQTPRYLIKTRGQQVTLSCSPISGHRSVSWYQQTPGQGLQFLFEYFSETQRNKGNFPGRFSGRQFSNSRSEMNVSTLELGDSALYLCASSLGDRGYEQYFGPGTRLTVT.

This clone was picked up many times. One end of the junction is discordant with germline, which a read error may explain. J is TRBJ1-3 and V is TRBV7-9; D is undetermined. Germline CDR1 is SEHNR and CDR2 is FQNEAQ (reference sequence). The CDR3 sequence is 14 residues long. The CDR3 coding sequence is TGTGCCAGCAGTTCGGGCCACCCGGGAAGCACCATATATTTT. Its protein product is CASSSGHPGSTIYF.

This clone was detected only a few times. CDR3 residues: CASGRGSNQPQHF. The CDR3 nucleotides read TGTGCCAGCGGCAGGGGAAGCAATCAGCCCCAGCATTTT. This chain uses TRBV27 with TRBJ1-5; tentative D call: TRBD1 (6 bases). This CDR3 comprises 13 residues. Germline-derived CDR1 and CDR2 are MNHEY and SMNVEV (reference sequence). V gave up 8 bases and J gave up 1 base, with 9 bases separating them.

This chain connects TRBV7-2 to TRBJ2-3; TRBD1 matches 7 bases. The CDR3 loop spans 15 amino acids. Germline V gene sequence: CDR1 SGHTA, CDR2 FQGNSA. V lost 7 bases, J lost 8 bases, and 15 bases stayed unmatched. DNA of the CDR3: TGTGCCAGCACGACAGGGACCATGGCGTTGCGTACGCAGTATTTT. Protein sequence: CASTTGTMALRTQYF.

The chain combines TRBV7-2 with TRBJ2-5; D gene uncertain. V dropped 5 bases and J dropped 7 bases, with 8 bases sitting between them. From germline, CDR1 is SGHTA and CDR2 FQGNSA. This CDR3 comprises 11 residues. The CDR3 loop reads CASSPPGTQYF. The DNA for the CDR3 is TGTGCCAGCAGCCCGCCCGGGACCCAGTACTTC. Looking up the rest from reference TRBV7-2 and TRBJ2-5 gives the full variable domain: GAGVSQSPSNKVTEKGKDVELRCDPISGHTALYWYRQSLGQGLEFLIYFQGNSAPDKSGLPSDRFSAERTGGSVSTLTIQRTQQEDSAVYLCASSPPGTQYFGPGTRLLVL.

The chain couples TRBV20-1 to TRBJ2-1, with 8 positions matching TRBD2. The germline gives CDR1 DFQATT, CDR2 SNEGSKA (reference sequence). After removal of 3 bases from V and 2 bases from J, the junction contained 3 bases not matched to a gene. The CDR3 is 14 residues long. CDR3 protein: CSASRRGAYNEQFF. The CDR3 region has the DNA TGCAGTGCTAGTAGGCGGGGGGCCTACAATGAGCAGTTCTTC.

V is TRBV9 and J is TRBJ2-2, with D maybe TRBD1 (6 bases). CDR1 is SGDLS, CDR2 YYNGEE, per germline. The CDR3 is made up of 15 amino acids. With 3 bases removed from V and 6 bases from J, the gap between germline ends came to 15 bases. The CDR3 nucleotides are TGTGCCAGCAGCGCTGGGGACATAGCGTCCGGGGAGCTGTTTTTT. Protein: CASSAGDIASGELFF.

The DNA of the CDR3 is TGTGCCAGCAGCAAGGGAGCGGGAGCACCGGGAGATACGCAGTATTTT. It translates to CASSKGAGAPGDTQYF. This chain joins TRBV6-6 and TRBJ2-3, with 8 bases aligning to TRBD2. CDR3 size: 16 residues. From germline, CDR1 is MNHNY and CDR2 SVGAGI (reference sequence). After removal of 6 bases from V and 5 bases from J, the junction contained 13 bases not matched to a gene.

This chain uses TRBV6-2 or TRBV6-3 with TRBJ2-7, with a weak D call TRBD1 (6 bases). The CDR3 consists of 14 residues. V lost 0 bases and J 4 bases, leaving 10 bases between the germline ends. The germline V gene encodes CDR1 MNHEY and CDR2 SVGEGT. CDR3: CASSYSSQGYEQYF. CDR3 sequence (DNA): TGTGCCAGCAGTTACTCGAGTCAGGGGTACGAGCAGTACTTC.

V is TRBV19 and J is TRBJ2-5; D uncertain. Germline CDR1 LNHDA, CDR2 SQIVND (reference sequence). Between the trimmed V and J ends, which lost 0 bases and 4 bases, there was a span of 6 bases. The CDR3 runs to 13 residues. The DNA for the CDR3 is TGTGCCAGTAGTATAGATCCTACAGAGACCCAGTACTTC. It translates to CASSIDPTETQYF.

This chain links TRBV5-1 with TRBJ2-7; tentative D call: TRBD2 (6 bases). The CDR3 is 14 residues long. Trimming shortened V by 2 bases and J by 3 bases, and 12 bases separated the two germline ends. In germline, CDR1 is SGHRS, CDR2 YFSETQ. The CDR3 DNA sequence: TGCGCCAGCAGCTTTGGGGGGTCCGACTACGAGCAGTACTTC. Amino acids: CASSFGGSDYEQYF.